The 11 T cell receptor beta chains in this list originate from one sample, sequenced in a study of T-cell reconstitution after alpha-beta-depleted transplantation in children (dated by TCRdb to about 2016). Library preparation was by PCR. Instrument used: Illumina HiSeq 2500. Molecular barcoding was employed in the preparation of TCR libraries, with unique molecular identifiers being used to normalize TCRbeta repertoire quantification. The public reads were run again by TCRdb, first through fastp at Q25 and then through MiXCR, and only productive beta chains were kept. Under each unique CDR3 protein, matching rows form one entry showing the most common genes and DNA. The table for this sample lists some 280,000 distinct CDR3 sequences; about a tenth of them were counted only once. In total, the top ten clones hold around a tenth of the sample. The starting material was PBMCs from the stem cell graft donor, obtained from the stem cell graft. Every receptor here comes from a human donor who donated a stem cell graft to a child with SCID.

The V and J genes are TRBV12-3 or TRBV12-4 and TRBJ1-5; TRBD1 might be the D (5 bases). This CDR3 region has 16 residues. V lost 2 bases to trimming and J lost 6 bases, with 17 bases between them. The CDR3 nucleotides are TGTGCCAGCAGTTTAATTTTGGGACTTGGGGGTCAGCCCCAGCATTTT. This gives the protein CASSLILGLGGQPQHF.

This clonotype was observed a few times. This chain links TRBV7-3 with TRBJ2-2; 7 nucleotides agree with TRBD2. The CDR3 covers 16 residues. Trimming cost V 7 bases and J 2 bases; bases outside gene matches: 10. The germline CDR1 and CDR2 sequences are SGHTA and FQGTGA. The CDR3 sequence: CASTLSGGGNTGELFF. CDR3 coding DNA: TGTGCCAGCACCTTGTCCGGCGGGGGAAACACCGGGGAGCTGTTTTTT.

This clonotype has a count of ten or more. V gene TRBV24-1 combines with J gene TRBJ2-1; D remains ambiguous. This CDR3 region has 11 residues. Trimming took 1 base from V and 10 from J, leaving 4 bases between them. Germline V lookup: CDR1 KGHDR, CDR2 SFDVKD. The CDR3 DNA reads TGTGCCACCAGTGATTTAGGGGAGCAGTTCTTC. Residues: CATSDLGEQFF.

This clonotype turned up a few times. The J gene is TRBJ2-7, the V gene TRBV4-2; TRBD1 matches at 10 bases. V trimming: 2 bases; J trimming: 2 bases; junction bases outside the gene matches: 6. The CDR3 totals 16 residues. The germline V gene encodes CDR1 LGHNA and CDR2 YNFKEQ. The CDR3 DNA sequence: TGTGCCAGCAGCCAATATTTGGGGACAGGGGCCTACGAGCAGTACTTC. This encodes CASSQYLGTGAYEQYF.

The table lists this clonotype with many counts. The chain joins TRBV11-2 to TRBJ1-1; the D gene is possibly TRBD1 (6 bases). Trimming left V 2 bases short and J 2 bases short, with 9 bases between. This CDR3 contains 14 residues. Germline CDR1 reads SGHAT; CDR2 reads FQNNGV. The CDR3 sequence is CASSLQQGNTEAFF. CDR3 coding DNA: TGTGCCAGCAGCTTACAACAGGGAAACACTGAAGCTTTCTTT.

This clonotype has more than one count but fewer than ten. The chain combines TRBV20-1 with TRBJ2-1; D is ambiguous. Germline V gene data show CDR1 as DFQATT and CDR2 as SNEGSKA (reference sequence). Trimming shortened V by 6 bases and J by 5 bases, and 11 bases separated the two germline ends. This CDR3 has 12 residues. CDR3: CSAPPVNNEQFF. Written as DNA, the CDR3 is TGCAGTGCCCCCCCCGTTAACAATGAGCAGTTCTTC.

At least ten counts were recorded for this clonotype. V is TRBV10-3 and J is TRBJ1-4; weak D call: TRBD1 (5 bases). The CDR3 totals 13 residues. The germline CDR1 and CDR2 sequences are ENHRY and SYGVKD. V lost 7 bases, J lost 2 bases, and 8 bases lay in between. The CDR3: CAIKAGTNEKLFF. In DNA, the CDR3 is TGTGCCATCAAGGCAGGGACTAATGAAAAACTGTTTTTT.

A few counts support this clonotype. The chain recombines TRBV18 with TRBJ2-7; D is perhaps TRBD1 (6 bases). V lost 2 bases, J lost 5 bases, and 10 bases lay in between. The germline V gene has CDR1 KGHSH and CDR2 LQKENI. This CDR3 is built from 13 residues. The DNA for the CDR3 is TGTGCCAGCTCACCAGGACAGATACACGAGCAGTACTTC. Amino acid sequence: CASSPGQIHEQYF.

This clonotype was seen a few times. The rearrangement links TRBV28 to TRBJ2-1, with 15 nucleotides matching TRBD2. With V trimmed by 6 bases and J by 0 bases, 6 bases remained unmatched. The germline CDR1 and CDR2 sequences are MDHEN and SYDVKM. The CDR3 length is 18 residues. The CDR3 region has the DNA TGTGCCAGCAGCTCCGGGACTAGCGGGGGGCTCTCCTACAATGAGCAGTTCTTC. Translating it yields CASSSGTSGGLSYNEQFF.

With regard to this clonotype: A much larger clone sits a single nucleotide away, making a read error possible. This rearrangement joins TRBV20-1 to TRBJ2-2; D call uncertain. The CDR3 is 14 residues long. V dropped 6 bases and J dropped 1 base, with 12 bases sitting between them. CDR1 is DFQATT, CDR2 SNEGSKA, per germline (reference sequence). CDR3 DNA sequence: TGCAGTGCCCATGCGGACGGGAACACCGGGGAGCTGTTTTTT. Its translation is CSAHADGNTGELFF.

This clonotype showed up just a few times. The chain employs TRBV4-1 and TRBJ2-3, with 11 positions matching TRBD2. CDR1 is MGHRA, CDR2 YSYEKL, per germline. J was trimmed by 6 bases and V by 4 bases; bases with no gene match: 9. This CDR3 has 16 residues. The CDR3 region has the DNA TGCGCCAGCAGCCCCCTGGGACTAGCGGCCTGGGATACGCAGTATTTT. This translates into CASSPLGLAAWDTQYF.